A single count supports the clone carrying this T cell receptor (beta chain). Authors' data handling: After removing out-of-frame reads, around 2,000,000 distinct TCRbeta sequences remained. Clones were sequenced by immunoSEQ multiplex PCR, and TCRdb holds only the in-frame ones, with some missing. V, J and clone size derive from that table, while D and trimming were established from the DNA sequence. The table records approximately 26,000 clones, more than 70% of them present only once. The sort gate was single viable CD3+CD4+CD8-CD45RO+ cells for memory CD4+ T cells. These data belong to a study of memory CD4+ T cells and cytomegalovirus serostatus. The length of the CDR3 is 11 residues. With 0 bases removed from V and 11 bases from J, the gap between germline ends came to 11 bases. CDR1 and CDR2 from the germline V gene are SQVTM and ANQGSEA.

Sequencing was performed on memory CD4+ T cells from blood. The clonotype was recovered from an adult in good health and CMV-seronegative. V gene TRBV29-1 combines with J gene TRBJ2-7; D ambiguous. The DNA of the CDR3 is TGCAGCGTTGAAGATCGGGCAGCAGAGTACTTC. Its protein product is CSVEDRAAEYF.